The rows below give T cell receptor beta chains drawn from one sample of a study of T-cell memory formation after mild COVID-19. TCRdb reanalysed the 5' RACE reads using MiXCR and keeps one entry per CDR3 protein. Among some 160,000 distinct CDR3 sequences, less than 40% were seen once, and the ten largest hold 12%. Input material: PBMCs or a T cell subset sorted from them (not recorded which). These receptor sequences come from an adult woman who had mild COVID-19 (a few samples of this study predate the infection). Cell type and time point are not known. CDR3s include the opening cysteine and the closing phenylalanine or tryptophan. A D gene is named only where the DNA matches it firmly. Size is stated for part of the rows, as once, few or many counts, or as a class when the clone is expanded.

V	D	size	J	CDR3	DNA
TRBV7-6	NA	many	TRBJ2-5	CASSSGLNRVQETQYF	TGTGCCAGCAGCTCCGGACTAAACAGGGTCCAAGAGACCCAGTACTTC
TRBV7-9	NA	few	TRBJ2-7	CASSLLGTETYEQYF	TGTGCCAGCAGCTTACTCGGGACGGAGACCTACGAGCAGTACTTC
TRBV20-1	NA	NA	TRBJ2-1	CSASGAPIPHEQFF	TGCAGTGCTAGTGGTGCACCGATTCCCCATGAGCAGTTCTTC
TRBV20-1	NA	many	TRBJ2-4	CSASVLRAKNIQYF	TGCAGTGCTTCTGTATTACGGGCCAAAAACATTCAGTACTTC
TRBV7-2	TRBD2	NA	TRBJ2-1	CASSGGVYRDEQFF	TGTGCCAGCAGCGGGGGGGTATATAGGGATGAGCAGTTCTTC
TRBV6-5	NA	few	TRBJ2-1	CASSYTSGLSNEQFF	TGTGCCAGCAGTTACACCTCGGGACTCTCCAATGAGCAGTTCTTC
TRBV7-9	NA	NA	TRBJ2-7	CASSLEGGDEQYF	TGTGCCAGCAGCTTAGAGGGGGGAGACGAGCAGTACTTC
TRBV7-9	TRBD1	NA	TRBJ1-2	CASSLAGQGHGYTF	TGTGCCAGCAGCTTAGCGGGACAGGGTCATGGCTACACCTTC
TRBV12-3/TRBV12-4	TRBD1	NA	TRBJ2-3	CASRSDRGSSDTQYF	TGTGCCAGCCGATCGGACAGGGGTTCCTCAGATACGCAGTATTTT
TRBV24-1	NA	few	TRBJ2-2	CEKGTGELFF	TGTGAGAAGGGGACCGGGGAGCTGTTTTTT
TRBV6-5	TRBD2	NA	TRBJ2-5	CASSYSPPLAGVETQYF	TGTGCCAGCAGTTACTCCCCACCACTAGCGGGAGTTGAGACCCAGTACTTC
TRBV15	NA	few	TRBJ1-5	CATSREGSNQPQHF	TGTGCCACCAGCAGAGAGGGCAGCAATCAGCCCCAGCATTTT
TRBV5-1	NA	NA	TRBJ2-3	CASSLGHRRTDTQYF	TGCGCCAGCAGCTTGGGCCACAGACGCACAGATACGCAGTATTTT
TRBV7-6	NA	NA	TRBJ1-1	CASSPQNLNTEAFF	TGTGCCAGCAGCCCACAGAACCTGAACACTGAAGCTTTCTTT
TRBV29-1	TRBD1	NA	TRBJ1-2	CSADRESNYGYTF	TGCAGCGCCGACAGGGAATCGAACTATGGCTACACCTTC
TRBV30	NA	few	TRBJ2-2	CAWEGNTGELFF	TGTGCCTGGGAGGGGAACACCGGGGAGCTGTTTTTT
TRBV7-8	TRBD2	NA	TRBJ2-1	CASSLSSGRALNEQFF	TGTGCCAGCAGCTTATCTAGCGGGAGGGCTTTAAATGAGCAGTTCTTC
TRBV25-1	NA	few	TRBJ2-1	CASMRSSYNEQFF	TGTGCCAGCATGCGGTCTTCCTACAATGAGCAGTTCTTC
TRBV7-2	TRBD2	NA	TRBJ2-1	CASSGGLARYNEQFF	TGTGCCAGCAGCGGGGGACTAGCGAGATACAATGAGCAGTTCTTC
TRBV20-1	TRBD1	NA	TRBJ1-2	CSARKTGTGQGYGYTF	TGCAGTGCTAGAAAAACCGGGACAGGGCAGGGGTATGGCTACACCTTC
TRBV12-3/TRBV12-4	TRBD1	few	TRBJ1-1	CASIFRQGRAEAFF	TGTGCCAGCATATTCCGACAGGGTAGAGCTGAAGCTTTCTTT
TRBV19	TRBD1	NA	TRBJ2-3	CASSRDRASTDTQYF	TGTGCCAGTAGTAGGGACAGGGCAAGCACAGATACGCAGTATTTT
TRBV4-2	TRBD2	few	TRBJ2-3	CASSQGLAGGPADTQYF	TGTGCCAGCAGCCAGGGACTAGCGGGAGGGCCGGCAGATACGCAGTATTTT
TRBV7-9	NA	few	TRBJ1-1	CASSPSGEAFF	TGTGCCAGCAGCCCCTCGGGTGAAGCTTTCTTT
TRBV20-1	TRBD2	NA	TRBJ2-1	CSARVPSGRDNNEQFF	TGCAGTGCTAGGGTCCCAAGCGGGAGGGACAACAATGAGCAGTTCTTC
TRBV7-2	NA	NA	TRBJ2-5	CASSPPGIGETQYF	TGTGCCAGCAGCCCACCAGGGATTGGAGAGACCCAGTACTTC
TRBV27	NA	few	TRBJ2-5	CASSSGQGEGETQYF	TGTGCCAGCAGTTCGGGACAAGGCGAAGGGGAGACCCAGTACTTC
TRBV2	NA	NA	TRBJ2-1	CASSESPSRVF	TGTGCCAGCAGTGAAAGTCCATCCCGAGTCTTC
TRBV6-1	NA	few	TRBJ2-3	CASSEVEGGGGGTDTQYF	TGTGCCAGCAGTGAAGTAGAGGGGGGAGGAGGGGGCACAGATACGCAGTATTTT
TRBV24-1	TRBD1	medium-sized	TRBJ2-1	CATSDLPGQGAGEQFF	TGTGCCACCAGTGATCTCCCGGGACAGGGGGCTGGAGAGCAGTTCTTC
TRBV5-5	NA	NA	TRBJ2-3	CASTNDLGTSSTDTQYF	TGTGCCAGCACTAATGATTTGGGGACCTCTAGCACAGATACGCAGTATTTT
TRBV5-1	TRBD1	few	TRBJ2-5	CASSYGTGETQYF	TGCGCCAGCAGCTATGGGACAGGGGAGACCCAGTACTTC
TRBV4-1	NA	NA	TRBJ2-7	CASSQEGSLFYEQYF	TGCGCCAGCAGCCAAGAGGGCTCCCTCTTCTACGAGCAGTACTTC
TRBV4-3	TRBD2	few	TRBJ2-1	CASSHMGEREGREQFF	TGCGCCAGCAGCCATATGGGGGAGCGGGAGGGCCGCGAGCAGTTCTTC
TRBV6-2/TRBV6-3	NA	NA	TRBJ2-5	CASSTQTRDSQETQYF	TGTGCCAGCAGTACCCAGACCCGGGACTCGCAAGAGACCCAGTACTTC
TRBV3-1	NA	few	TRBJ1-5	CASSPQDFGQPQHF	TGTGCCAGCAGCCCCCAAGATTTTGGTCAGCCCCAGCATTTT
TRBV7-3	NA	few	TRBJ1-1	CASSTRGGNTEAFF	TGTGCCAGCAGTACCCGTGGGGGGAACACTGAAGCTTTCTTT
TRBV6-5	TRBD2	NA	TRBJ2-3	CASSFATSGGPTDTQYF	TGTGCCAGCAGTTTTGCGACTAGCGGGGGGCCCACAGATACGCAGTATTTT
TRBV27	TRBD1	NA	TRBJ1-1	CASSYLGGPEAFF	TGTGCCAGCAGTTACCTAGGGGGCCCTGAAGCTTTCTTT
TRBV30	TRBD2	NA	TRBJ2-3	CASLNGRSDTQYF	TGTGCCTCCCTCAACGGGAGGTCAGATACGCAGTATTTT
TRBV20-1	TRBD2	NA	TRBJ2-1	CSARTGGAGNEQFF	TGCAGTGCTAGGACCGGGGGGGCAGGGAATGAGCAGTTCTTC
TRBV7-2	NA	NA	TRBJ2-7	CASSSTVQGYEQYF	TGTGCCAGCAGCTCCACAGTACAGGGCTACGAGCAGTACTTC
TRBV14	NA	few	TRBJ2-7	CASSHGGYEQYF	TGTGCCAGCAGCCACGGAGGGTACGAGCAGTACTTC
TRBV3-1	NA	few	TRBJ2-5	CASSQSLGTQETQYF	TGTGCCAGCAGCCAGTCATTAGGGACACAAGAGACCCAGTACTTC
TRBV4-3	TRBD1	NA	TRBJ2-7	CASSLSTQDGQGRYF	TGCGCCAGCAGCCTTAGCACTCAGGACGGACAGGGGAGGTACTTC
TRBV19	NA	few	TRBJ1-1	CASTDRASRYTEAFF	TGTGCCAGTACCGACCGGGCCTCCCGGTACACTGAAGCTTTCTTT
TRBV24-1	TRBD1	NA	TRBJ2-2	CATSQHRGRSTNTGELFF	TGTGCCACCAGTCAACACAGGGGCCGTTCAACCAACACCGGGGAGCTGTTTTTT
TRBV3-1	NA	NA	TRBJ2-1	CASSPGRRGFYEQFF	TGTGCCAGCAGCCCCGGCAGGAGAGGATTTTATGAGCAGTTCTTC